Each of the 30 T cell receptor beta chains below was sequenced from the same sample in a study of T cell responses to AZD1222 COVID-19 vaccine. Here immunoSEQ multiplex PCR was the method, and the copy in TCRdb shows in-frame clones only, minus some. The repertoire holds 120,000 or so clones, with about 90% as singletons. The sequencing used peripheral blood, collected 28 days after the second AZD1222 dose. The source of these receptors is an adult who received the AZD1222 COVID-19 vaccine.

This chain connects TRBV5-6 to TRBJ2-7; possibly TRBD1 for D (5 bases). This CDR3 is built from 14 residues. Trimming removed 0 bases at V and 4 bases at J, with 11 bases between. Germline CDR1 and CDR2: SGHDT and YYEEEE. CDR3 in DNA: TGTGCCAGCAGCTTGGGTGGGGCGACTTACGAGCAGTACTTC. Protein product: CASSLGGATYEQYF.

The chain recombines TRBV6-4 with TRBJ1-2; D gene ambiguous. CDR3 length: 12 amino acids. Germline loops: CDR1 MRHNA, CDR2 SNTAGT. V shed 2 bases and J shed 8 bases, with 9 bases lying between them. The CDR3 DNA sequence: TGTGCCAGCAGTGACCCCTTGGGAGGCTACACCTTC. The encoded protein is CASSDPLGGYTF.

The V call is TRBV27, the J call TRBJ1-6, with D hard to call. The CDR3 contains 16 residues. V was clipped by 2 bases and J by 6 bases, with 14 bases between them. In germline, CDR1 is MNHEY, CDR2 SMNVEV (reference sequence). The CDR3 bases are TGTGCCAGCAGTTTAGGTAGTTCTTGGACTAATTCACCCCTCCACTTT. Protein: CASSLGSSWTNSPLHF.

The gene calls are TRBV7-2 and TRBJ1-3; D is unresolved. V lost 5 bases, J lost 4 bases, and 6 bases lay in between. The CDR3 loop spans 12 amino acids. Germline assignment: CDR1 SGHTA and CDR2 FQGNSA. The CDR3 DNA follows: TGTGCCAGCAGCAATAGCGGAAACACCATATATTTT. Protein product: CASSNSGNTIYF.

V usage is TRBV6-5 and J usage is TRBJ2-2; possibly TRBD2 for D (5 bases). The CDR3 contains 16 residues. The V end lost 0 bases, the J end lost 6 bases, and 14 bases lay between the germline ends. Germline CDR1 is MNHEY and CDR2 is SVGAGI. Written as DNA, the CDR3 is TGTGCCAGCAGTTACTCGAGTAGCGTAGGAGCCGGGGAGCTGTTTTTT. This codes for CASSYSSSVGAGELFF.

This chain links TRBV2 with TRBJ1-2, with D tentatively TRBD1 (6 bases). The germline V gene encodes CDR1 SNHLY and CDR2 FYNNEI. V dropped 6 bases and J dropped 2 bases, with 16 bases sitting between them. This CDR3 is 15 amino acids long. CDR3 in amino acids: CASRQGAFDNYGYTF. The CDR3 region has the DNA TGTGCCAGCAGACAGGGCGCCTTTGACAACTATGGCTACACCTTC. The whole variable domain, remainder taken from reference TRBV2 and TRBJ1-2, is EPEVTQTPSHQVTQMGQEVILRCVPISNHLYFYWYRQILGQKVEFLVSFYNNEISEKSEIFDDQFSVERPDGSNFTLKIRSTKLEDSAMYFCASRQGAFDNYGYTFGSGTRLTVV.

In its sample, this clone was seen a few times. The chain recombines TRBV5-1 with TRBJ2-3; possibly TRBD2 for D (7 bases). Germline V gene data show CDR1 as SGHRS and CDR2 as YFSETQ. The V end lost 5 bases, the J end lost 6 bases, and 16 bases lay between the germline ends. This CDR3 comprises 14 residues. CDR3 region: CASSRGASTDTQYF. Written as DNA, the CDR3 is TGCGCCAGCAGTCGGGGGGCCTCCACGGATACGCAGTATTTT.

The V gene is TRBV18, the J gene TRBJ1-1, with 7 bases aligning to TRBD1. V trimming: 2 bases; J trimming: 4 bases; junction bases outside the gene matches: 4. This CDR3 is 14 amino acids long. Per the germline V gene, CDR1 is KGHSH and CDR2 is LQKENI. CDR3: CASSPDRAVTEAFF. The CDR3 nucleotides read TGTGCCAGCTCACCAGACAGGGCCGTCACTGAAGCTTTCTTT.

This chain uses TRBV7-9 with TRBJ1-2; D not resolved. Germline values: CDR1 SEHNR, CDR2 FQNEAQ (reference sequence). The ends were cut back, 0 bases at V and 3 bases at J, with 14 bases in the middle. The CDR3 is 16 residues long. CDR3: CASSLALTAPYYGYTF. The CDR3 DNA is TGTGCCAGCAGCTTAGCGCTTACAGCCCCTTACTATGGCTACACCTTC.

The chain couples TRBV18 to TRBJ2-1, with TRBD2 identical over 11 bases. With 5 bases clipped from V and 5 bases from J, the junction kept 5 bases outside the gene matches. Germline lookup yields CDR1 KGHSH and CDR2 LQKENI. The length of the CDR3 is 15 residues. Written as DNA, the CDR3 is TGTGCCAGCTCAGAGCTAGCGGGGGGCGACAATGAGCAGTTCTTC. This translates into CASSELAGGDNEQFF. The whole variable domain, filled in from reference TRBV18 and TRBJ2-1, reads NAGVMQNPRHLVRRRGQEARLRCSPMKGHSHVYWYRQLPEEGLKFMVYLQKENIIDESGMPKERFSAEFPKEGPSILRIQQVVRGDSAAYFCASSELAGGDNEQFFGPGTRLTVL.

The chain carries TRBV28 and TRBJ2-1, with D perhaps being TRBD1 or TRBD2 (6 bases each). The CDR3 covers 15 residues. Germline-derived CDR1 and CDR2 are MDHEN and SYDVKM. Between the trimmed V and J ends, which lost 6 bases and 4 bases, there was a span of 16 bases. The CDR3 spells CASSTRQAGYNEQFF. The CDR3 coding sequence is TGTGCCAGCAGCACAAGACAGGCGGGGTACAATGAGCAGTTCTTC.

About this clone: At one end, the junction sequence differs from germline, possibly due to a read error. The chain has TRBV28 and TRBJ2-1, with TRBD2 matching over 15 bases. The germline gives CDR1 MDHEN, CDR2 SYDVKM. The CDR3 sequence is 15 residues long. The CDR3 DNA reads TGTGCCAGCAGTGAGACTTGGGGACTAGCGGGGGGTCCAGTCTTC. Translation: CASSETWGLAGGPVF.

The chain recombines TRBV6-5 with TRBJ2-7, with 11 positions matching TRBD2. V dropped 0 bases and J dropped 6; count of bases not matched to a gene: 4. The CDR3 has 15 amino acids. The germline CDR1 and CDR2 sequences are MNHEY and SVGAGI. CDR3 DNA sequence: TGTGCCAGCAGTTACTCCACTAGCGGGGGCCTCGAGCAGTACTTC. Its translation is CASSYSTSGGLEQYF.

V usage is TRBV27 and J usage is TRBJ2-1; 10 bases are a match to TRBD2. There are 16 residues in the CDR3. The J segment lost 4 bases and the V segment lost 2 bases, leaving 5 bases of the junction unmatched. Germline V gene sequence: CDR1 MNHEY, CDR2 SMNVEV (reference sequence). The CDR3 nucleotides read TGTGCCAGCAGTTTAATAGCGGGGGGCGAGTACAATGAGCAGTTCTTC. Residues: CASSLIAGGEYNEQFF.

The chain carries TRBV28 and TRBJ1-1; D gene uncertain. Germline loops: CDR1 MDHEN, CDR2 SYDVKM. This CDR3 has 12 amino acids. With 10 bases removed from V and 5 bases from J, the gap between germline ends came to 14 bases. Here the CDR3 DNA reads TGTGCCACCCTGGGGAGAGGAACTGAAGCTTTCTTT. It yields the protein CATLGRGTEAFF.

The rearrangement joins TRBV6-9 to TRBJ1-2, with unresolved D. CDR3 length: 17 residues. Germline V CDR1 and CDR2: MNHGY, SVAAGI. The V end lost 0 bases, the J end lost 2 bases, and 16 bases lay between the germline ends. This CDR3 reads CASSYSTANPRNYGYTF. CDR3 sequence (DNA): TGTGCCAGCAGTTATTCAACGGCCAACCCACGGAACTATGGCTACACCTTC.

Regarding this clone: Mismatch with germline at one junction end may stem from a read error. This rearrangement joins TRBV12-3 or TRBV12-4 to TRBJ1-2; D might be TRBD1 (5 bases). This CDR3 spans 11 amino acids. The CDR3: CASSFYRDGYF. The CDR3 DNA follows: TGTGCCAGCAGTTTCTACCGGGACGGTTACTTC.

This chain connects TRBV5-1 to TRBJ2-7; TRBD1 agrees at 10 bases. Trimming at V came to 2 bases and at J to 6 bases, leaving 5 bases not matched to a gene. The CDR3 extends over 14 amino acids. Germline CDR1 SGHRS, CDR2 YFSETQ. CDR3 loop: CASSFPGQGREQYF. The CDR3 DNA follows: TGCGCCAGCAGCTTCCCGGGACAGGGGCGCGAGCAGTACTTC.

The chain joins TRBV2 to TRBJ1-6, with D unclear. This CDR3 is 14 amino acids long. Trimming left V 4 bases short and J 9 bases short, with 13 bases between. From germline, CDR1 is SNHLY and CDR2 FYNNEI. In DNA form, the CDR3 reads TGTGCCAGCAGTGCCCTCGGGGAGGCTTCACCCCTCCACTTT. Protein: CASSALGEASPLHF. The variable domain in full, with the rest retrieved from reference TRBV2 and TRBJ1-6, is EPEVTQTPSHQVTQMGQEVILRCVPISNHLYFYWYRQILGQKVEFLVSFYNNEISEKSEIFDDQFSVERPDGSNFTLKIRSTKLEDSAMYFCASSALGEASPLHFGNGTRLTVT.

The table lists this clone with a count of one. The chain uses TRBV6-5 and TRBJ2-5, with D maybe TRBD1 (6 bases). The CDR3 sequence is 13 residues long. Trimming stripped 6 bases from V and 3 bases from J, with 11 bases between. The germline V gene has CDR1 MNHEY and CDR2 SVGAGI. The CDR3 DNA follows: TGTGCCAGCAGCTCCGACAGGAAAGAGACCCAGTACTTC. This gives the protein CASSSDRKETQYF.

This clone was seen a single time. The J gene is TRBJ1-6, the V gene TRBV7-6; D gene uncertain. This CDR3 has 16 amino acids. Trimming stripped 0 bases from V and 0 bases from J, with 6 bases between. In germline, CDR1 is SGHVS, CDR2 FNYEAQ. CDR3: CASSLAPGSYNSPLHF. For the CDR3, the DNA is TGTGCCAGCAGCTTAGCCCCGGGCTCCTATAATTCACCCCTCCACTTT.

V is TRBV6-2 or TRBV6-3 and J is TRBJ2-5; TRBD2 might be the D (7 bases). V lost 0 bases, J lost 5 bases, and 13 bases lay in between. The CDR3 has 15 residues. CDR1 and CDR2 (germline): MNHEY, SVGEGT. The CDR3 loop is CASSYSEGGDETQYF. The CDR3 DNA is TGTGCCAGCAGTTACTCGGAGGGGGGGGACGAGACCCAGTACTTC.

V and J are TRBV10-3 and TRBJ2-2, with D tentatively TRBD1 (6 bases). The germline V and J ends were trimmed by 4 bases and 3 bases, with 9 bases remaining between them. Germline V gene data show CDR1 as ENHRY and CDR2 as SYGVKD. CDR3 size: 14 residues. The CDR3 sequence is CAISAAGDTGELFF. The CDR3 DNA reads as TGTGCCATCAGTGCGGCAGGGGACACCGGGGAGCTGTTTTTT.

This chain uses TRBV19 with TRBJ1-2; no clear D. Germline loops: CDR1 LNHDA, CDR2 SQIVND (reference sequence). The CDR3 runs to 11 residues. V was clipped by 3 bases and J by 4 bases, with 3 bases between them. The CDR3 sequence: CASSMPYGYTF. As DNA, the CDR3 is TGTGCCAGTAGTATGCCCTATGGCTACACCTTC. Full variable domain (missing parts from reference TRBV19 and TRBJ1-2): DGGITQSPKYLFRKEGQNVTLSCEQNLNHDAMYWYRQDPGQGLRLIYYSQIVNDFQKGDIAEGYSVSREKKESFPLTVTSAQKNPTAFYLCASSMPYGYTFGSGTRLTVV.

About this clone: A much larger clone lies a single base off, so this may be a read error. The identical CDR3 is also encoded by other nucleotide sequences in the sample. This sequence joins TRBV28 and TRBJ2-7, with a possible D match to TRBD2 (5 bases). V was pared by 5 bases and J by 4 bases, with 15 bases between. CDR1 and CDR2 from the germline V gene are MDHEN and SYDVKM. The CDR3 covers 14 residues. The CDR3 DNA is TGTGCCAGCAGTACCCGGACTGGAGCGTACGAGCAGTACTTC. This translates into CASSTRTGAYEQYF. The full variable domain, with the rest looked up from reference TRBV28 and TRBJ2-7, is DVKVTQSSRYLVKRTGEKVFLECVQDMDHENMFWYRQDPGLGLRLIYFSYDVKMKEKGDIPEGYSVSREKKERFSLILESASTNQTSMYLCASSTRTGAYEQYFGPGTRLTVT.

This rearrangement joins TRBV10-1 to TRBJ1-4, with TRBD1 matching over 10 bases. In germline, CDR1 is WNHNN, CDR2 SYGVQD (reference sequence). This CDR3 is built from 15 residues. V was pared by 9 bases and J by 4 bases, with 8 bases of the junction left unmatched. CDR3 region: CARRTGGFGNEKLFF. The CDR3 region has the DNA TGCGCCAGACGGACAGGGGGATTTGGTAATGAAAAACTGTTTTTT.

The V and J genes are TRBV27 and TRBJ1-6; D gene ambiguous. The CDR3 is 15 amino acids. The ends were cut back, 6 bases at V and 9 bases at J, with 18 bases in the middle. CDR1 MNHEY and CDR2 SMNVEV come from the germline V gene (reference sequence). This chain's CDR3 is CASSYNSAGGSPLHF. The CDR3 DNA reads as TGTGCCAGCAGCTACAATTCGGCAGGAGGTTCACCCCTCCACTTT.

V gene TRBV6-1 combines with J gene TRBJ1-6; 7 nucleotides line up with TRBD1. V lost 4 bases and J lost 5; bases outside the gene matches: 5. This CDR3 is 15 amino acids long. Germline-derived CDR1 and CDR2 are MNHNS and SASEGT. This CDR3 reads CASSGRRGHNSPLHF. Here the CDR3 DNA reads TGTGCCAGCAGTGGGCGGAGGGGGCATAATTCACCCCTCCACTTT.

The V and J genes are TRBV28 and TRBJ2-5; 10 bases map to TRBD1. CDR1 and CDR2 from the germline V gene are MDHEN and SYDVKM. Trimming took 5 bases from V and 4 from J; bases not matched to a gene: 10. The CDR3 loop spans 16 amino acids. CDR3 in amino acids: CASSKLGQGIRETQYF. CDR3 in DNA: TGTGCCAGCAGTAAATTGGGACAGGGGATTCGAGAGACCCAGTACTTC.

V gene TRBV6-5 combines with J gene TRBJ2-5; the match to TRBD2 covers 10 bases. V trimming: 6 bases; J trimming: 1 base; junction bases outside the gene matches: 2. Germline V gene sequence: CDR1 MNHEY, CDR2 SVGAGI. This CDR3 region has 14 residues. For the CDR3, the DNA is TGTGCCAGCAGCGGACTAGCGGCCCAAGAGACCCAGTACTTC. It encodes CASSGLAAQETQYF.